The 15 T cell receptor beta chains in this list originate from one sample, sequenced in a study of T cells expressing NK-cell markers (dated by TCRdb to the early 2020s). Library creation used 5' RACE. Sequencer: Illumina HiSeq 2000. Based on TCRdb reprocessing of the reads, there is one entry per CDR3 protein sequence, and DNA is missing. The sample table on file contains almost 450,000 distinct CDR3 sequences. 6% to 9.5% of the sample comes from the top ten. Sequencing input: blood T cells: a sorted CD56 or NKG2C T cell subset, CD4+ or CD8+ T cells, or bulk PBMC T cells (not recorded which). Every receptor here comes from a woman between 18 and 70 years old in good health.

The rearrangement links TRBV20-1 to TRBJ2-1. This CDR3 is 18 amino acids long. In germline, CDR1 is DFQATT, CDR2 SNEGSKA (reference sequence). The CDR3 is CSARDLLAGMGSYNEQFF.

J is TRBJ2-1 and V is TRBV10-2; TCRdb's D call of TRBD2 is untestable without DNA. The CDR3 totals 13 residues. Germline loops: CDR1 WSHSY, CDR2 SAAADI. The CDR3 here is CASRASGAYEQFF.

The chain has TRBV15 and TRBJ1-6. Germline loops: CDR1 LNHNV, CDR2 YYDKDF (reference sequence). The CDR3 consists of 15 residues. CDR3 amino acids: CATSGGTGGNSPLHF.

This CDR3 is CASRISSGNTIYF. The chain uses TRBV10-3 and TRBJ1-3. The CDR3 has 13 amino acids. The germline gives CDR1 ENHRY, CDR2 SYGVKD.

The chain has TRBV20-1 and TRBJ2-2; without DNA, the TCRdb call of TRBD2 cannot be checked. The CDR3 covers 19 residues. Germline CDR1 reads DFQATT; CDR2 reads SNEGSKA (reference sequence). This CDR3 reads CSARDRRVSGSPITGELFF.

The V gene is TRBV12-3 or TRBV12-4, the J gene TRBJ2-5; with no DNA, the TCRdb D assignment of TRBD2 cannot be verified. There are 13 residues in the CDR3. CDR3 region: CASGTSGEETQYF.

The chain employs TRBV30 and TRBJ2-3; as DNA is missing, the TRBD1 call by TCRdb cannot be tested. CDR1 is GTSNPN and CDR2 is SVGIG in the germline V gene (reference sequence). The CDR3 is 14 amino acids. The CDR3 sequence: CAWSEGGGTDTQYF. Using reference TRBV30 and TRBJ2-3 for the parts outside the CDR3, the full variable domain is SQTIHQWPATLVQPVGSPLSLECTVEGTSNPNLYWYRQAAGRGLQLLFYSVGIGQISSEVPQNLSASRPQDRQFILSSKKLLLSDSGFYLCAWSEGGGTDTQYFGPGTRLTVL.

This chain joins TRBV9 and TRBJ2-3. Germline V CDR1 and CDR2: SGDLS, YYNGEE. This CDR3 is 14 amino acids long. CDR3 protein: CASSVAVPPDTQYF.

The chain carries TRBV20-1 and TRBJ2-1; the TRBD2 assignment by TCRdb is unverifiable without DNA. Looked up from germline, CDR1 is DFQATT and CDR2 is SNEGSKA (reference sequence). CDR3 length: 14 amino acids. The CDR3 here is CSAAAGGQGNEQFF.

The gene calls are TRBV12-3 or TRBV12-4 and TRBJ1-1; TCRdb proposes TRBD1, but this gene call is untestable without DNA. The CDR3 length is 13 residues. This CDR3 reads CASSRDGETEAFF.

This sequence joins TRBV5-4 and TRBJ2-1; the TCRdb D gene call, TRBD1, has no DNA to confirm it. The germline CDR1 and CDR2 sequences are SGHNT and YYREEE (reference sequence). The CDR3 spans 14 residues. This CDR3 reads CASSFRTGVNEQFF.

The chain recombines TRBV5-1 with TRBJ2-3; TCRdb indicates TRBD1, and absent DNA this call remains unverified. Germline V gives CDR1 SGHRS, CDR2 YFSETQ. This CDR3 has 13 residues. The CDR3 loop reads CASKGPTSDTQYF.

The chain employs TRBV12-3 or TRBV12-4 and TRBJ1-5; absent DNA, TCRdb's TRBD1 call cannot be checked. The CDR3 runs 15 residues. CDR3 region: CASSPRGYSNQPQHF.

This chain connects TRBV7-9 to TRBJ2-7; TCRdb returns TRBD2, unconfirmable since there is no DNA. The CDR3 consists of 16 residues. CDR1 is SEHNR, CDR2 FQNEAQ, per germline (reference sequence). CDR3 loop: CASSLARGLAGLEQYF.

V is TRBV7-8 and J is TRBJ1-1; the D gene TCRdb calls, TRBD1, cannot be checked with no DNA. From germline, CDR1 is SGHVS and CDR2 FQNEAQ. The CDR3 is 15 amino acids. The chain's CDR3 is CASSLIGGMNTEAFF.